This is a list of T cell receptor beta chains from one sample in a study of shared clonotypes between healthy human individuals. This table comes from immunoSEQ multiplex PCR, and its TCRdb copy is limited to in-frame clones, with some not included. Here the sample spans about 2 million clones, 85% to 95% being singletons. Sequencing was done on a sample of naive CD4+ T cells sorted from blood. These receptors came from a man younger than 30 in good health. The CDR3 runs from the conserved cysteine through the conserved F or W. D genes are given only for firm matches. Clone size is not always given. Where it is, it says once, few, many or a class for expanded clones.

v_gene	d_gene	abundance	j_gene	CDR3aa	CDR3nt
TRBV7-2	.	.	TRBJ2-7	CASSPGVGNYEQYF	TGTGCCAGCAGCCCGGGGGTGGGCAACTACGAGCAGTACTTC
TRBV19	TRBD1	.	TRBJ2-7	CASSTGQGYEQYF	TGTGCCAGTAGTACGGGACAGGGTTACGAGCAGTACTTC
TRBV6-5	TRBD1	.	TRBJ2-3	CASSPGQGWADTQYF	TGTGCCAGCAGTCCGGGACAGGGGTGGGCAGATACGCAGTATTTT
TRBV10-1	.	.	TRBJ2-3	CASSSNDGSGTQYF	TGCGCCAGCAGTTCCAACGACGGCAGTGGTACGCAGTATTTT
TRBV6-6	.	.	TRBJ1-1	CASSFRTENTEAFF	TGTGCCAGCAGTTTTAGGACAGAGAACACTGAAGCTTTCTTT
TRBV6-5	.	.	TRBJ2-1	CASSRGSKLGNEQFF	TGTGCCAGCAGCCGGGGGAGCAAGCTAGGCAATGAGCAGTTCTTC
TRBV6-4	.	.	TRBJ2-4	CASSQGTLAKNIQYF	TGTGCCAGCAGCCAGGGGACTTTAGCCAAAAACATTCAGTACTTC
TRBV2	.	.	TRBJ2-4	CASNEPGEAKNIQYF	TGTGCCAGCAATGAACCCGGGGAAGCCAAAAACATTCAGTACTTC
TRBV30	.	few	TRBJ1-6	CAWSTRGDSPLHF	TGTGCCTGGAGTACCCGTGGGGATTCACCCCTCCACTTT
TRBV10-3	.	.	TRBJ1-1	CAISESGASSAEAFF	TGTGCCATCAGTGAGTCAGGAGCCTCATCAGCTGAAGCTTTCTTT
TRBV18	TRBD1	.	TRBJ1-6	CASSIDRGVRNSPLHF	TGTGCCAGCTCAATTGACAGGGGCGTTCGGAATTCACCCCTCCACTTT
TRBV6-6	TRBD1	.	TRBJ1-2	CASSLGRGPNYGYTF	TGTGCCAGCAGTTTGGGCAGGGGGCCTAACTATGGCTACACCTTC
TRBV7-6	TRBD2	.	TRBJ2-1	CASSARGSGAGDEQFF	TGTGCCAGCAGCGCCCGGGGTAGCGGGGCTGGAGATGAGCAGTTCTTC
TRBV4-3	.	once	TRBJ1-1	CASSQDDRTAKAFF	TGCGCCAGCAGCCAAGATGATAGGACAGCTAAAGCTTTCTTT
TRBV5-1	TRBD2	.	TRBJ2-1	CASRRSGGTNNEQFF	TGCGCCAGCCGTCGGAGCGGGGGGACAAACAATGAGCAGTTCTTC
TRBV2	.	.	TRBJ2-2	CASRKSPTGELFF	TGTGCCAGCAGAAAGTCACCCACCGGGGAGCTGTTTTTT
TRBV5-4	.	.	TRBJ1-2	CASSLPPGRYGYTF	TGTGCCAGCAGCTTGCCCCCAGGACGGTATGGCTACACCTTC
TRBV2	.	once	TRBJ1-1	CASSGLTEAFF	TGTGCCAGCAGTGGTTTGACTGAAGCTTTCTTT
TRBV28	.	.	TRBJ1-1	CASSLSRENTEAFF	TGTGCCAGCAGTTTATCCAGGGAGAACACTGAAGCTTTCTTT
TRBV5-1	.	.	TRBJ1-6	CASSFRGRGDNSPLHF	TGCGCCAGCAGCTTTAGGGGTCGAGGAGATAATTCACCCCTCCACTTT
TRBV5-4	.	.	TRBJ2-4	CASSSPKGGKENIQYF	TGTGCCAGCAGCTCCCCAAAAGGAGGAAAAGAAAACATTCAGTACTTC
TRBV29-1	TRBD2	.	TRBJ2-3	CSVSGRVTDTQYF	TGCAGCGTCAGCGGGAGGGTGACAGATACGCAGTATTTT
TRBV19	.	.	TRBJ2-3	CASSRYLDTQYF	TGTGCCAGTAGCAGGTATCTAGATACGCAGTATTTT
TRBV10-3	TRBD2	.	TRBJ2-1	CAIGQTSGAWEQFF	TGTGCCATCGGTCAGACTAGCGGGGCCTGGGAGCAGTTCTTC
TRBV7-9	.	.	TRBJ1-5	CASSAQEGSNQPQHF	TGTGCCAGCAGCGCACAAGAGGGCAGCAATCAGCCCCAGCATTTT
TRBV5-1	.	.	TRBJ2-7	CASSAVSSGGYEQYF	TGCGCCAGCAGCGCGGTGTCCAGCGGAGGGTACGAGCAGTACTTC
TRBV18	TRBD1	.	TRBJ2-7	CASSPLGGTGAYEQYF	TGTGCCAGCTCACCACTCGGGGGGACAGGGGCCTACGAGCAGTACTTC
TRBV7-9	.	.	TRBJ1-2	CASSKEDGRAYGYTF	TGTGCCAGCAGCAAGGAGGACGGCAGGGCCTATGGCTACACCTTC
TRBV5-1	.	.	TRBJ2-5	CASSLTGASLETQYF	TGCGCCAGCAGCCTGACAGGAGCGAGTTTAGAGACCCAGTACTTC
TRBV11-2	TRBD1	.	TRBJ2-5	CASSATGARGTETQYF	TGTGCCAGCAGCGCGACAGGGGCCCGAGGCACGGAGACCCAGTACTTC
TRBV27	TRBD1	.	TRBJ2-2	CASSWGQGARKAGELFF	TGTGCCAGCAGTTGGGGACAGGGGGCGCGTAAGGCCGGGGAGCTGTTTTTT
TRBV4-3	TRBD2	.	TRBJ2-3	CASSQEDWTSGSGGDTQYF	TGCGCCAGCAGCCAAGAGGACTGGACTAGCGGGAGCGGTGGAGATACGCAGTATTTT
TRBV28	TRBD1	.	TRBJ1-2	CASSPPHRGVGYTF	TGTGCCAGCAGTCCCCCCCACAGGGGGGTTGGCTACACCTTC
TRBV10-3	.	.	TRBJ2-5	CAISESEGGTQYF	TGTGCCATCAGTGAGTCGGAGGGTGGGACCCAGTACTTC
TRBV7-2	.	.	TRBJ2-5	CASSLVLQETQYF	TGTGCCAGCAGCTTAGTGCTCCAAGAGACCCAGTACTTC
TRBV19	.	.	TRBJ2-7	CASSKGPSSYEQYF	TGTGCCAGTAGTAAGGGACCGAGCTCCTACGAGCAGTACTTC
TRBV6-1	.	.	TRBJ2-5	CASSLQYQETQYF	TGTGCCAGCAGTTTACAGTACCAAGAGACCCAGTACTTC